This T cell receptor beta chain came from a study of T cells in Graves' hyperthyroidism and ophthalmopathy. Amplified TCR beta CDR3 regions came from RNA transcripts. HTBI primers were employed in a first-round RT-PCR of the TCR CDR3. Each CDR3 protein gets one entry after TCRdb re-called the multiplex PCR reads with MiXCR. The sample holds approximately 430,000 distinct CDR3 sequences; 15% to 18% are singletons and the top ten take 7.5% to 8%. The germline V gene has CDR1 MNHEY and CDR2 SVGEGT. V dropped 10 bases and J dropped 5 bases, with 18 bases sitting between them. The CDR3 has 14 residues. This clonotype has at least ten counts.

Sequencing used blood. The receptor was isolated from a woman aged 18-30 years with Graves' hyperthyroidism. The genes are TRBV6-2 or TRBV6-3 and TRBJ2-1; D is possibly TRBD1 or TRBD2 (5 bases each). In DNA form, the CDR3 reads TGTGCCACCACCAACCGGGACGGAAACAATGAGCAGTTCTTC. Translating it yields CATTNRDGNNEQFF.